The 32 T cell receptor beta chains below come from one sample, sequenced in a study of chronic HIV infection and antiretroviral therapy. TCRdb re-called the 5' RACE reads through MiXCR, storing one row per CDR3 protein. The data hold 25,000 to 35,000 distinct CDR3 sequences, with around 9% observed a single time. What was sequenced was peripheral blood. The source of these receptors is an adult who had HIV and had not received antiretroviral therapy, or was an uninfected healthy control (not recorded which).

This clonotype was counted ten times or more. The chain employs TRBV7-9 and TRBJ2-3; no clear D. CDR1 and CDR2 from the germline V gene are SEHNR and FQNEAQ (reference sequence). CDR3 length: 16 amino acids. V gave up 0 bases and J gave up 3 bases, with 13 bases separating them. CDR3 in amino acids: CASSLAPAGQTDTQYF. CDR3 bases: TGTGCCAGCAGCTTAGCACCAGCCGGCCAAACAGATACGCAGTATTTT.

The chain recombines TRBV9 with TRBJ1-5; 9 bases are a match to TRBD1. The J segment lost 2 bases and the V segment lost 3 bases, leaving 9 bases of the junction unmatched. The CDR3 has 17 residues. Germline V gives CDR1 SGDLS, CDR2 YYNGEE. The CDR3 region is CASSAGTGLSGNQPQHF. The CDR3 region has the DNA TGTGCCAGCAGCGCGGGGACAGGGCTGAGCGGCAATCAGCCCCAGCATTTT. The variable domain in full, with the rest retrieved from reference TRBV9 and TRBJ1-5, is DSGVTQTPKHLITATGQRVTLRCSPRSGDLSVYWYQQSLDQGLQFLIQYYNGEERAKGNILERFSAQQFPDLHSELNLSSLELGDSALYFCASSAGTGLSGNQPQHFGDGTRLSIL.

The CDR3 region has the DNA TGTGCCCAAAGGGTTTTCCAAATGAACACTGAAGCTTTCTTT. Protein: CAQRVFQMNTEAFF. This chain uses TRBV30 with TRBJ1-1, with no clear D. CDR3 size: 14 residues. The V end lost 8 bases, the J end lost 0 bases, and 16 bases lay between the germline ends. CDR1 GTSNPN and CDR2 SVGIG come from the germline V gene (reference sequence).

This clonotype was counted many times. The chain combines TRBV19 with TRBJ1-2, with a possible D match to TRBD1 (5 bases). Trimming left V 1 base short and J 4 bases short, with 7 bases between. Germline V gene lookup returns CDR1 LNHDA and CDR2 SQIVND (reference sequence). This CDR3 comprises 13 residues. Here the CDR3 DNA reads TGTGCCAGTAGTATAGGACAGCCCTATGGCTACACCTTC. Residues: CASSIGQPYGYTF.

This clonotype was seen repeatedly, ten times or more. The chain recombines TRBV9 with TRBJ2-7; 11 bases map to TRBD2. This CDR3 comprises 16 residues. In germline, CDR1 is SGDLS, CDR2 YYNGEE. V shed 4 bases, J shed 6 bases, and the junction held 12 bases outside the gene matches. The CDR3 region is CASSPTVLAGGFEQYF. CDR3 nucleotide sequence: TGTGCCAGCAGCCCGACGGTCCTAGCGGGGGGATTCGAGCAGTACTTC. The full variable domain, rest sourced from reference TRBV9 and TRBJ2-7, is DSGVTQTPKHLITATGQRVTLRCSPRSGDLSVYWYQQSLDQGLQFLIQYYNGEERAKGNILERFSAQQFPDLHSELNLSSLELGDSALYFCASSPTVLAGGFEQYFGPGTRLTVT.

This chain links TRBV27 with TRBJ2-3; 8 nucleotides align to TRBD1. In germline, CDR1 is MNHEY, CDR2 SMNVEV (reference sequence). V lost 3 bases and J lost 4; bases outside the gene matches: 3. CDR3 length equals 14 residues. The CDR3 spells CASSLDRVADTQYF. The CDR3 DNA sequence: TGTGCCAGCAGTTTGGACAGGGTGGCAGATACGCAGTATTTT.

A few counts support this clonotype. The junction departs from germline at one end; a sequencing error may be responsible. The V gene is TRBV20-1, the J gene TRBJ2-7; tentatively, D is TRBD1 (6 bases). This CDR3 has 11 residues. Germline assignment: CDR1 DFQATT and CDR2 SNEGSKA (reference sequence). The CDR3 loop reads CSASKGEIRNF. CDR3 DNA sequence: TGCAGTGCTTCGAAGGGGGAGATACGGAACTTC.

The sample holds a few counts of this clonotype. The chain has TRBV20-1 and TRBJ1-1; possible D gene TRBD1, 5 bases. The CDR3 sequence is 13 residues long. Deletions cut 7 bases from V and 1 base from J, with 13 bases between. The germline CDR1 and CDR2 sequences are DFQATT and SNEGSKA (reference sequence). CDR3 DNA: TGCAGTGGATACGGGGGGGGGAACACTGAAGCTTTCTTT. This encodes CSGYGGGNTEAFF.

By frequency in the sample, this clonotype is medium-sized. CDR3 nucleotide sequence: TGTGCCAGCAGCCGACAGGGGCTGTTGGAGACCCAGTACTTC. Its translation is CASSRQGLLETQYF. The chain has TRBV14 and TRBJ2-5, with 8 nucleotides matching TRBD1. Germline V gene sequence: CDR1 SGHDN, CDR2 FVKESK. The CDR3 loop spans 14 amino acids. V gave up 4 bases and J gave up 5 bases; unmatched junction bases: 6.

The J gene is TRBJ1-4, the V gene TRBV5-1; tentative D call: TRBD1 (5 bases). The CDR3 is 15 amino acids. The V gene's germline CDR1 is SGHRS and CDR2 YFSETQ. Trimming pared 0 bases from V and 5 bases from J, leaving 11 bases between. CDR3 coding DNA: TGCGCCAGCAGCTTGGTTGGGGGTTCGAATGAAAAACTGTTTTTT. Amino acids: CASSLVGGSNEKLFF.

This clonotype was seen only a few times. The rearrangement joins TRBV3-1 to TRBJ2-7, with TRBD1 matching 8 bases. With V trimmed by 0 bases and J by 5 bases, 9 bases remained unmatched. From germline, CDR1 is LGHDT and CDR2 YNNKEL (reference sequence). This CDR3 spans 16 amino acids. In DNA form, the CDR3 reads TGTGCCAGCAGCCAAGAAAGTGGGGCAGGGGGCAACGAGCAGTACTTC. Translation: CASSQESGAGGNEQYF.

The chain combines TRBV4-1 with TRBJ1-1; no clear D gene. Germline V gene sequence: CDR1 MGHRA, CDR2 YSYEKL. V lost 2 bases and J lost 3, with 7 bases in between. The length of the CDR3 is 13 residues. The CDR3 loop reads CASSQTEYTEAFF. The CDR3 region has the DNA TGCGCCAGCAGCCAAACAGAGTACACTGAAGCTTTCTTT.

This clonotype was found a few times. The chain employs TRBV6-6 and TRBJ2-3; 13 positions match TRBD2. V was clipped by 5 bases and J by 7 bases; unmatched bases: 9. The CDR3 has 16 amino acids. The germline gives CDR1 MNHNY, CDR2 SVGAGI (reference sequence). The CDR3 coding sequence is TGTGCCAGCAGTGGGACTAGCGGGGCTCTTGTAAATACGCAGTATTTT. Amino acid sequence: CASSGTSGALVNTQYF.

This clonotype was found many times. The chain links TRBV29-1 to TRBJ2-6; the D is unclear. This CDR3 is built from 14 residues. The V gene's germline CDR1 is SQVTM and CDR2 ANQGSEA. The germline V and J ends were trimmed by 6 bases and 0 bases, with 9 bases remaining between them. The CDR3 DNA follows: TGCAGCGTGGCCGCAACCTCTGGGGCCAACGTCCTGACTTTC. Its protein is CSVAATSGANVLTF.

This clonotype came up many times. The V and J genes are TRBV3-1 and TRBJ1-6; D unresolved. The CDR3 spans 12 residues. CDR1 is LGHDT, CDR2 YNNKEL, per germline (reference sequence). Trimming cost V 3 bases and J 6 bases, with 3 bases left between them. The CDR3 DNA reads as TGTGCCAGCAGCCAGGGTAATTCACCCCTCCACTTT. Its protein product is CASSQGNSPLHF.

This clonotype has a handful of counts. The chain couples TRBV5-1 to TRBJ1-1; D call uncertain. The V and J ends lost 0 bases and 7 bases respectively, with 13 bases between them. Germline V gene lookup returns CDR1 SGHRS and CDR2 YFSETQ. This CDR3 has 14 residues. The CDR3 protein is CASSLGTQRGEAFF. Written as DNA, the CDR3 is TGCGCCAGCAGCTTGGGGACTCAACGGGGTGAAGCTTTCTTT.

This clonotype was observed many times. The chain joins TRBV10-2 to TRBJ2-5, with 11 bases aligning to TRBD2. V trimming: 6 bases; J trimming: 2 bases; junction bases outside the gene matches: 8. CDR3 size: 16 residues. Germline V gene data show CDR1 as WSHSY and CDR2 as SAAADI. In DNA, the CDR3 is TGCGCCAGCAGGGCTAGCGGGGGGTCAGGGCAAGAGACCCAGTACTTC. Translating it yields CASRASGGSGQETQYF.

This clonotype appeared many times. As DNA, the CDR3 is TGCGCCAGCAGCGAGACGGTCTCCGAGCAGTACTTC. It specifies CASSETVSEQYF. J is TRBJ2-7 and V is TRBV10-1; D gene unclear. Germline V CDR1 and CDR2: WNHNN, SYGVQD (reference sequence). Trimming removed 6 bases at V and 6 bases at J, with 12 bases between. This CDR3 has 12 amino acids.

The chain employs TRBV11-2 and TRBJ2-3; 9 positions match TRBD1. J was trimmed by 4 bases and V by 6 bases; bases with no gene match: 2. Germline V gene sequence: CDR1 SGHAT, CDR2 FQNNGV. This CDR3 spans 13 amino acids. The DNA for the CDR3 is TGTGCCAGCAGTCGGACAGGGGCAGATACGCAGTATTTT. Translated, it gives CASSRTGADTQYF.

This chain joins TRBV7-6 and TRBJ1-1, with 8 bases fitting TRBD1. Trimming removed 8 bases from V and 3 bases from J; junction bases left unmatched: 11. CDR1 is SGHVS and CDR2 is FNYEAQ in the germline V gene. The CDR3 extends over 15 amino acids. CDR3 sequence: CASGQQGGLYTEAFF. CDR3 coding DNA: TGTGCCAGCGGTCAACAGGGGGGACTATACACTGAAGCTTTCTTT.

There are many counts of this clonotype. The chain uses TRBV29-1 and TRBJ2-3; a possible D gene is TRBD1 (5 bases). Germline V gives CDR1 SQVTM, CDR2 ANQGSEA. The V gene lost 1 base and the J gene lost 2 bases, with 13 bases spanning the gap. The CDR3 contains 15 residues. CDR3 loop: CSVEGRDEFTDTQYF. CDR3 in DNA: TGCAGCGTTGAAGGCAGGGATGAGTTCACAGATACGCAGTATTTT.

This clonotype came up many times. The chain recombines TRBV15 with TRBJ2-7; D ambiguous. CDR3 length equals 14 residues. V was cut by 0 bases and J by 4 bases, with 10 bases left in between. Germline V gives CDR1 LNHNV, CDR2 YYDKDF (reference sequence). The CDR3 region is CATSRDKGSYEQYF. In DNA form, the CDR3 reads TGTGCCACCAGCAGAGATAAGGGAAGTTACGAGCAGTACTTC.

The sample holds a few counts of this clonotype. The rearrangement links TRBV11-2 to TRBJ1-3; D not resolved. The CDR3 covers 16 residues. In germline, CDR1 is SGHAT, CDR2 FQNNGV. V lost 1 base and J lost 1, with 11 bases in between. Written as DNA, the CDR3 is TGTGCCAGCAGCTTAGTCGTCCAGAGATCTGGAAACACCATATATTTT. This gives the protein CASSLVVQRSGNTIYF.

This clonotype was seen ten or more times. The V and J genes are TRBV3-1 and TRBJ1-1, with TRBD1 matching 8 bases. The CDR3 consists of 15 residues. In germline, CDR1 is LGHDT, CDR2 YNNKEL (reference sequence). Losses at the gene ends were 7 bases for V and 2 bases for J; bases not matched to a gene: 9. CDR3 region: CASNAPGQGNTEAFF. The CDR3 coding sequence is TGTGCCAGCAACGCCCCCGGACAGGGAAACACTGAAGCTTTCTTT.

This clonotype was detected only a few times. The J gene is TRBJ2-7, the V gene TRBV25-1, with 7 nucleotides matching TRBD1. The CDR3 length is 12 residues. Germline loops: CDR1 MGHDK, CDR2 SYGVNS. V gave up 9 bases and J gave up 6 bases; unmatched junction bases: 8. The CDR3 reads CASSRQGGEQYF. The CDR3 coding sequence is TGTGCCAGTTCACGACAGGGTGGCGAGCAGTACTTC.

This clonotype was seen at least ten times. The chain combines TRBV7-9 with TRBJ2-5; D unclear. Germline V CDR1 and CDR2: SEHNR, FQNEAQ (reference sequence). The V gene lost 7 bases and the J gene lost 2 bases, with 11 bases spanning the gap. This CDR3 has 13 residues. The CDR3 DNA sequence: TGTGCCAGCACCGACTGGCCGCAAGAGACCCAGTACTTC. Amino acid sequence: CASTDWPQETQYF. Combining the CDR3 with reference TRBV7-9 and TRBJ2-5 gives the whole variable domain DTGVSQNPRHKITKRGQNVTFRCDPISEHNRLYWYRQTLGQGPEFLTYFQNEAQLEKSRLLSDRFSAERPKGSFSTLEIQRTEQGDSAMYLCASTDWPQETQYFGPGTRLLVL.

This clonotype came up many times. The genes are TRBV29-1 and TRBJ2-2, with TRBD1 identical over 8 bases. With V trimmed by 7 bases and J by 7 bases, 5 bases remained unmatched. The CDR3 runs to 12 residues. The V gene's germline CDR1 is SQVTM and CDR2 ANQGSEA. CDR3 coding DNA: TGCAGCGCAAGGACAGGGTTCGGGGAGCTGTTTTTT. Its protein is CSARTGFGELFF.

This clonotype has a count of ten or more. The chain links TRBV29-1 to TRBJ2-5; TRBD2 agrees at 8 bases. The CDR3 runs to 13 residues. The germline CDR1 and CDR2 sequences are SQVTM and ANQGSEA. Germline trimming cut 7 bases from V and 5 bases from J; bases unmatched to any gene: 9. This chain's CDR3 is CSATPGGMETQYF. The CDR3, as DNA: TGCAGCGCAACCCCGGGAGGGATGGAGACCCAGTACTTC.

This clonotype is medium-sized within its sample. The chain combines TRBV4-1 with TRBJ2-3; D might be TRBD2 (5 bases). Trimming pared 0 bases from V and 4 bases from J, leaving 8 bases between. The CDR3 runs 14 residues. The germline CDR1 and CDR2 sequences are MGHRA and YSYEKL. CDR3 protein: CASSQERGPDTQYF. CDR3 DNA: TGCGCCAGCAGCCAAGAACGAGGGCCAGATACGCAGTATTTT.

This clonotype was observed at least ten times. V is TRBV6-4 and J is TRBJ2-1, with 9 positions matching TRBD2. The J segment lost 8 bases and the V segment lost 5 bases, leaving 7 bases of the junction unmatched. Per germline, CDR1 MRHNA and CDR2 SNTAGT. The CDR3 is made up of 14 amino acids. In DNA form, the CDR3 reads TGTGCCAGCAGTCTATTAGCGGGGGAGCATGAGCAGTTCTTC. Translation gives CASSLLAGEHEQFF.

This clonotype has only a few counts. This chain joins TRBV10-3 and TRBJ2-3; tentatively, D is TRBD1 or TRBD2 (5 bases each). Looked up from germline, CDR1 is ENHRY and CDR2 is SYGVKD. CDR3 length: 10 amino acids. V was trimmed by 3 bases and J by 14 bases, leaving 9 bases between them. The CDR3 sequence: CAISDGTRYF. DNA for the CDR3: TGTGCCATCAGTGACGGGACGAGGTATTTT.

This clonotype was seen a handful of times. The chain combines TRBV29-1 with TRBJ2-1, with D hard to call. The CDR3 spans 11 residues. CDR1 and CDR2 from the germline V gene are SQVTM and ANQGSEA. The germline V and J ends were trimmed by 5 bases and 2 bases, with 4 bases remaining between them. For the CDR3, the DNA is TGCAGCGTTTTTCCCTACAATGAGCAGTTCTTC. Translating it yields CSVFPYNEQFF.